Below, 3 T cell receptor beta chains from the same sample are listed, as sequenced in a study of shared clonotypes between healthy human individuals. Sequencing was performed with immunoSEQ multiplex PCR; in TCRdb, only in-frame clones are kept and a portion is missing. Of some 2.4 million clones listed, 93% were seen once; the top ten hold about 0.34%. The sequencing input was naive CD4+ T cells from PBMCs. Subset indicated: CD45RA+ positively selected. These receptors came from a man aged 18 to 29 in good health. Some clones in this sample may be carry-over from other donors' samples.

V is TRBV7-9 and J is TRBJ2-2, with D maybe TRBD2 (5 bases). The V gene's germline CDR1 is SEHNR and CDR2 FQNEAQ (reference sequence). The CDR3 totals 16 residues. Trimming cost V 5 bases and J 1 base, with 14 bases left between them. In DNA form, the CDR3 reads TGTGCCAGCAGCCCGAACTCCGGAGGGAACACCGGGGAGCTGTTTTTT. Translating it yields CASSPNSGGNTGELFF.

The V gene is TRBV9, the J gene TRBJ2-3; TRBD2 matches 9 bases. Unmatched junction bases numbered 7, after V lost 7 bases and J lost 4 bases. The CDR3 is 14 residues long. Germline values: CDR1 SGDLS, CDR2 YYNGEE. CDR3: CASSYSGSSDTQYF. CDR3 nucleotides: TGTGCCAGCTCTTATAGCGGGAGCTCAGATACGCAGTATTTT.

V gene TRBV5-6 combines with J gene TRBJ2-1; D is unresolved. The CDR3 contains 13 residues. Germline V gene lookup returns CDR1 SGHDT and CDR2 YYEEEE. V gave up 1 base and J gave up 8 bases, with 10 bases separating them. CDR3 DNA: TGTGCCAGCAGCTTGTGGACGTGGGATGAGCAGTTCTTC. Its protein is CASSLWTWDEQFF.